These 19 T cell receptor beta chains were all obtained from the same sample, sequenced in a study of cytomegalovirus exposure and HLA in healthy donors. PCR used 60 Vbeta primers and 13 Jbeta primers. Sequencing used immunoSEQ multiplex PCR; TCRdb keeps in-frame clones, though not all of them. The specimen's table records 90,000 to 130,000 clones. Input material: PBMCs. The receptors derive from a man aged 35-49 years in good health and CMV-seropositive.

The gene calls are TRBV29-1 and TRBJ2-2; D may be TRBD2 (6 bases). V lost 3 bases to trimming and J lost 4 bases, with 9 bases between them. CDR3 length equals 13 residues. CDR1 and CDR2 from the germline V gene are SQVTM and ANQGSEA. CDR3 loop: CSVDKGLTGELFF. Written as DNA, the CDR3 is TGCAGCGTTGACAAGGGACTCACCGGGGAGCTGTTTTTT.

This chain connects TRBV7-9 to TRBJ1-1; D remains unclear. CDR3 size: 14 residues. Trimming removed 5 bases from V and 4 bases from J, with 14 bases in between. Germline V gives CDR1 SEHNR, CDR2 FQNEAQ (reference sequence). CDR3 residues: CASSPQLLGTEAFF. CDR3 bases: TGTGCCAGCAGCCCACAGCTGTTGGGCACTGAAGCTTTCTTT.

The gene calls are TRBV5-4 and TRBJ2-7; D gene ambiguous. This CDR3 contains 15 residues. Between the trimmed V and J ends, which lost 2 bases and 0 bases, there was a span of 12 bases. The germline CDR1 and CDR2 sequences are SGHNT and YYREEE (reference sequence). The CDR3 DNA is TGTGCCAGCAGCTTAAGGAGCGCGACCTCCTACGAGCAGTACTTC. Its translation: CASSLRSATSYEQYF.

V is TRBV7-2 and J is TRBJ2-7, with TRBD2 matching over 13 bases. J gave up 12 bases and V 6 bases, and 8 bases lay outside the gene matches. The germline V gene encodes CDR1 SGHTA and CDR2 FQGNSA. The CDR3 runs to 13 residues. CDR3: CASRPGLAGELYF. In DNA form, the CDR3 reads TGTGCCAGCAGGCCCGGACTAGCGGGAGAATTGTACTTC.

As concerns this clone: The sample holds other DNA sequences that translate to the same CDR3. The chain employs TRBV20-1 and TRBJ2-3; 7 bases align to TRBD2. The trim removed 6 bases at V and 6 bases at J, leaving 3 bases unmatched. Germline CDR1 and CDR2: DFQATT and SNEGSKA (reference sequence). This CDR3 spans 11 amino acids. CDR3 DNA: TGCAGTGCGATCGGGGGGGATACGCAGTATTTT. This codes for CSAIGGDTQYF.

This sequence joins TRBV28 and TRBJ1-1; D possibly corresponds to TRBD1 (6 bases). Germline loops: CDR1 MDHEN, CDR2 SYDVKM. V shed 5 bases and J shed 12 bases, with 16 bases lying between them. There are 12 residues in the CDR3. The CDR3 region is CASSRPQQGTFF. CDR3 DNA sequence: TGTGCCAGCAGTCGACCACAACAGGGAACTTTCTTT.

This rearrangement joins TRBV6-5 to TRBJ2-2, with 9 bases lining up with TRBD1. With V trimmed by 5 bases and J by 3 bases, 4 bases remained unmatched. Germline CDR1 reads MNHEY; CDR2 reads SVGAGI. This CDR3 contains 15 residues. The CDR3 DNA follows: TGTGCCAGCAGTCCCAGGGACAGGGACACCGGGGAGCTGTTTTTT. As protein: CASSPRDRDTGELFF.

The chain links TRBV2 to TRBJ1-5; a weak D match, TRBD1 (5 bases). In germline, CDR1 is SNHLY, CDR2 FYNNEI. CDR3 length: 14 amino acids. V was pared by 3 bases and J by 6 bases, with 12 bases between. CDR3 loop: CASSDQGMGQPQHF. The CDR3 DNA is TGTGCCAGCAGTGACCAGGGTATGGGTCAGCCCCAGCATTTT.

The rearrangement joins TRBV20-1 to TRBJ2-5, with a weak D call TRBD2 (5 bases). This CDR3 is built from 10 residues. CDR1 and CDR2 (germline): DFQATT, SNEGSKA (reference sequence). Trimming left V 7 bases short and J 5 bases short, with 8 bases between. This CDR3 is CSVWRETQYF. CDR3 nucleotide sequence: TGCAGTGTATGGAGGGAGACCCAGTACTTC.

This chain links TRBV29-1 with TRBJ2-7, with 11 bases that match TRBD1. The J segment lost 5 bases and the V segment lost 3 bases, leaving 9 bases of the junction unmatched. This CDR3 spans 15 amino acids. Germline assignment: CDR1 SQVTM and CDR2 ANQGSEA. The CDR3 is CSVDSTGQGAHEQYF. CDR3 nucleotides: TGCAGCGTTGATTCGACTGGACAGGGGGCCCACGAGCAGTACTTC.

The chain has TRBV20-1 and TRBJ2-1; TRBD2 agrees at 7 bases. CDR3 length: 11 amino acids. Germline-derived CDR1 and CDR2 are DFQATT and SNEGSKA (reference sequence). CDR3 in DNA: TGCAGCAGCGGGATTTCCAATGAGCAGTTCTTC. Amino acid sequence: CSSGISNEQFF.

The chain is built from TRBV9 and TRBJ2-7, with D perhaps TRBD2 (6 bases). V was clipped by 4 bases and J by 3 bases, with 14 bases between them. Germline V CDR1 and CDR2: SGDLS, YYNGEE. The CDR3 covers 14 residues. CDR3 DNA sequence: TGTGCCAGCAGCCCCGGGGGTAGCGGCTACGAGCAGTACTTC. Protein sequence: CASSPGGSGYEQYF.

The V call is TRBV5-4, the J call TRBJ1-2; 10 positions agree with TRBD1. The V and J ends lost 4 bases and 2 bases, in that order; junction bases with no gene match: 8. The CDR3 covers 16 residues. CDR1 SGHNT and CDR2 YYREEE come from the germline V gene (reference sequence). The CDR3 region has the DNA TGTGCCAGCAGCCCCCGGACGGGACAGGGGAACTATGGCTACACCTTC. Translation: CASSPRTGQGNYGYTF.

The chain combines TRBV11-3 with TRBJ2-7; weak D call: TRBD1 (6 bases). Germline CDR1 and CDR2: SGHNT and YENEEA. This CDR3 has 14 amino acids. V dropped 1 base and J dropped 6 bases, with 13 bases sitting between them. CDR3 nucleotides: TGTGCCAGCAGCTTAGGGGCAGGGGCGCCCGAGCAGTACTTC. Its protein product is CASSLGAGAPEQYF.

CDR3 coding DNA: TGTGCCAGTAGTGTCGGACTAGCGGGGAACACCGGGGAGCTGTTTTTT. This gives the protein CASSVGLAGNTGELFF. J is TRBJ2-2 and V is TRBV19, with TRBD2 matching 11 bases. The length of the CDR3 is 16 residues. The germline V gene has CDR1 LNHDA and CDR2 SQIVND (reference sequence). V dropped 5 bases and J dropped 1; count of bases not matched to a gene: 3.

J is TRBJ2-1 and V is TRBV27, with a weak D call TRBD1 (6 bases). The V and J ends lost 4 bases and 2 bases respectively, with 12 bases between them. CDR3 length: 15 amino acids. Germline V gives CDR1 MNHEY, CDR2 SMNVEV (reference sequence). CDR3 sequence reads: CASSWTALTYNEQFF. The CDR3 nucleotides read TGTGCCAGCAGTTGGACAGCGCTAACCTACAATGAGCAGTTCTTC.

J is TRBJ2-7 and V is TRBV5-1, with 7 bases that match TRBD2. The germline CDR1 and CDR2 sequences are SGHRS and YFSETQ. Trimming cost V 4 bases and J 2 bases; bases outside gene matches: 9. The CDR3 extends over 15 amino acids. The CDR3 DNA sequence: TGCGCCAGCAGCCAGCCTTTGGCGGGAGCCTACGAGCAGTACTTC. The encoded protein is CASSQPLAGAYEQYF.

The rearrangement links TRBV6-5 to TRBJ2-5, with D perhaps matching TRBD2 (6 bases). CDR3 length equals 15 residues. V was shortened by 7 bases and J by 1 base, with 16 bases between the two germline ends. Germline V lookup: CDR1 MNHEY, CDR2 SVGAGI. This CDR3 is CASTSLSGSQETQYF. The CDR3 DNA reads as TGTGCCAGCACGTCCCTTAGCGGTTCCCAAGAGACCCAGTACTTC.

The chain links TRBV28 to TRBJ1-5; TRBD1 matches at 7 bases. V shed 2 bases, J shed 6 bases, and the junction held 10 bases outside the gene matches. The germline V gene encodes CDR1 MDHEN and CDR2 SYDVKM. The CDR3 sequence is 16 residues long. The CDR3 DNA reads TGTGCCAGCAGTTTACTACGACAGGGTAGGATTCAGCCCCAGCATTTT. Translated: CASSLLRQGRIQPQHF. Using reference TRBV28 and TRBJ1-5 for the parts outside the CDR3, the full variable domain is DVKVTQSSRYLVKRTGEKVFLECVQDMDHENMFWYRQDPGLGLRLIYFSYDVKMKEKGDIPEGYSVSREKKERFSLILESASTNQTSMYLCASSLLRQGRIQPQHFGDGTRLSIL.